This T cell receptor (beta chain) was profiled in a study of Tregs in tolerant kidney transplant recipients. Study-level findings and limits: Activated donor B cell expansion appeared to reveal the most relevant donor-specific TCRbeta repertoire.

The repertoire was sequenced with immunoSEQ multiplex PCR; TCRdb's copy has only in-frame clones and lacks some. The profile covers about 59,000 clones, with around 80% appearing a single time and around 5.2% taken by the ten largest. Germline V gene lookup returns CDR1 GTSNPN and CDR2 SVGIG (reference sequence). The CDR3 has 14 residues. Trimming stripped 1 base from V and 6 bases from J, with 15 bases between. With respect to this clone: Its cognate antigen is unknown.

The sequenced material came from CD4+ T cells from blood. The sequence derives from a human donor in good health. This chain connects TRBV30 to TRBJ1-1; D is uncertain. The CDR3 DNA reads TGTGCCTGGAGTGGTCACGTGTTCGGCGCTGAAGCTTTCTTT. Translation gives CAWSGHVFGAEAFF.